What follows are 18 T cell receptor beta chains derived from one specimen sequenced in a study of OX40 agonist ivuxolimab in advanced cancers. The method was immunoSEQ multiplex PCR; TCRdb's version includes in-frame clones alone and lacks a portion of them. The sample includes almost 80,000 clones, approximately 84% of them seen just once. This specimen was CD4+ or CD8+ T cells sorted from blood, taken in a trial of the OX40 agonist ivuxolimab. The receptors originated from an adult with an advanced solid tumor such as melanoma, head and neck, liver or kidney cancer.

This rearrangement joins TRBV5-1 to TRBJ2-5; no definite D call. CDR1 is SGHRS and CDR2 is YFSETQ in the germline V gene. The CDR3 length is 12 residues. V was pared by 0 bases and J by 1 base, with 1 base between. CDR3 bases: TGCGCCAGCAGCTTGGTCCAAGAGACCCAGTACTTC. Protein: CASSLVQETQYF.

The chain carries TRBV30 and TRBJ2-5; D possibly corresponds to TRBD2 (5 bases). CDR1 is GTSNPN and CDR2 is SVGIG in the germline V gene (reference sequence). The germline V and J ends were trimmed by 4 bases and 4 bases, with 16 bases remaining between them. CDR3 length equals 14 residues. CDR3 sequence (DNA): TGTGCCTGGAACGACGCCCGAGGGAGAGAGACCCAGTACTTC. Amino acid sequence: CAWNDARGRETQYF.

V usage is TRBV7-9 and J usage is TRBJ2-7; the match to TRBD1 covers 7 bases. The CDR3 covers 15 residues. With V trimmed by 5 bases and J by 2 bases, 9 bases remained unmatched. Looked up from germline, CDR1 is SEHNR and CDR2 is FQNEAQ (reference sequence). This chain's CDR3 is CASSRDRDITYEQYF. The CDR3 DNA follows: TGTGCCAGCAGCCGCGACAGGGACATAACCTACGAGCAGTACTTC.

The J gene is TRBJ2-3, the V gene TRBV11-2, with TRBD1 as a possible D gene (7 bases). The CDR3 contains 16 residues. V lost 4 bases and J lost 3, with 17 bases in between. From germline, CDR1 is SGHAT and CDR2 FQNNGV. CDR3 protein: CASSSQTGRWTDTQYF. Written as DNA, the CDR3 is TGTGCCAGCAGCTCCCAGACAGGGAGGTGGACAGATACGCAGTATTTT.

The table lists this clone with a few counts. This sequence joins TRBV4-1 and TRBJ2-2, with D uncertain. Germline V gives CDR1 MGHRA, CDR2 YSYEKL. Trimming left V 0 bases short and J 0 bases short, with 5 bases between. The CDR3 is 15 amino acids. DNA of the CDR3: TGCGCCAGCAGCCAAGAAGCGACGAACACCGGGGAGCTGTTTTTT. This gives the protein CASSQEATNTGELFF.

CDR3 region: CASSEDLTPEETQYF. The CDR3 DNA reads TGTGCCAGCAGTGAAGACCTAACCCCCGAAGAGACCCAGTACTTC. V usage is TRBV2 and J usage is TRBJ2-5; D call uncertain. The CDR3 length is 15 residues. Germline V gene sequence: CDR1 SNHLY, CDR2 FYNNEI. V dropped 1 base and J dropped 3 bases, with 12 bases sitting between them.

V is TRBV2 and J is TRBJ2-1; TRBD2 matches at 9 bases. J was trimmed by 10 bases and V by 6 bases; bases with no gene match: 13. This CDR3 has 15 amino acids. Germline V lookup: CDR1 SNHLY, CDR2 FYNNEI. The CDR3 nucleotides read TGTGCCAGCAGGAACGGGCTAGCGGGGTTCAGCGAGCAGTTCTTC. Its protein product is CASRNGLAGFSEQFF.

The rearrangement uses TRBV7-2 and TRBJ1-2, with D unresolved. Germline V gene data show CDR1 as SGHTA and CDR2 as FQGNSA. This CDR3 is 14 amino acids long. V was shortened by 5 bases and J by 6 bases, with 16 bases between the two germline ends. The CDR3 protein is CASSHDDWGNGYTF. The CDR3 coding sequence is TGTGCCAGCAGCCACGACGACTGGGGAAATGGCTACACCTTC.

The J gene is TRBJ2-2, the V gene TRBV10-3; D may correspond to TRBD1 or TRBD2 (6 bases each). Looked up from germline, CDR1 is ENHRY and CDR2 is SYGVKD. Trimming removed 10 bases at V and 2 bases at J, with 14 bases between. This CDR3 has 14 amino acids. Here the CDR3 DNA reads TGTGCCACCCGGCTGGGGGGCAACACCGGGGAGCTGTTTTTT. It translates to CATRLGGNTGELFF.

The chain joins TRBV11-2 to TRBJ1-4, with D maybe TRBD1 (5 bases). This CDR3 contains 17 residues. In germline, CDR1 is SGHAT, CDR2 FQNNGV. V was shortened by 5 bases and J by 8 bases, with 24 bases between the two germline ends. The CDR3 protein is CASSPRSARVRGEKLFF. The DNA for the CDR3 is TGTGCCAGCAGCCCCCGCTCAGCAAGGGTACGGGGGGAAAAACTGTTTTTT.

The chain carries TRBV5-8 and TRBJ1-5, with 9 positions matching TRBD1. The germline V gene has CDR1 SGHTS and CDR2 YDEGEE. Trimming removed 4 bases from V and 6 bases from J; junction bases left unmatched: 5. The CDR3 has 14 residues. The CDR3 spells CASSGTGIFQPQHF. The CDR3, as DNA: TGTGCCAGCAGCGGGACAGGGATCTTTCAGCCCCAGCATTTT.

The chain has TRBV28 and TRBJ1-4; D is uncertain. CDR1 is MDHEN and CDR2 is SYDVKM in the germline V gene. The CDR3 has 12 residues. V was shortened by 3 bases and J by 7 bases, with 6 bases between the two germline ends. The CDR3 DNA sequence: TGTGCCAGCAGTTTCGTGAGTGAAAAACTGTTTTTT. It is translated as CASSFVSEKLFF.

The rearrangement joins TRBV18 to TRBJ1-2, with 10 nucleotides matching TRBD1. The CDR3 is made up of 14 amino acids. J was trimmed by 12 bases and V by 2 bases; bases with no gene match: 9. CDR1 and CDR2 (germline): KGHSH, LQKENI. The CDR3 DNA follows: TGTGCCAGCTCACCAGGGGGACAGGGGTATGACAACACCTTC. This translates into CASSPGGQGYDNTF.

This clone has more than one count but fewer than ten. The V call is TRBV19, the J call TRBJ2-2, with 8 positions matching TRBD2. The V and J ends lost 5 bases and 5 bases, in that order; junction bases with no gene match: 13. Germline-derived CDR1 and CDR2 are LNHDA and SQIVND (reference sequence). CDR3 length equals 17 residues. DNA for the CDR3: TGTGCCAGTAGTCCCTCGGGCGGGGGACTAGTTACCGGGGAGCTGTTTTTT. Protein: CASSPSGGGLVTGELFF.

The CDR3: CASRAGGTYNEQFF. CDR3 nucleotides: TGCGCCAGCAGAGCAGGGGGCACCTACAATGAGCAGTTCTTC. V gene TRBV10-2 combines with J gene TRBJ2-1; 8 bases fit TRBD1. V gave up 6 bases and J gave up 2 bases; unmatched junction bases: 3. Germline V gives CDR1 WSHSY, CDR2 SAAADI. This CDR3 contains 14 residues.

In its sample, this clone was seen a few times. The J gene is TRBJ2-7, the V gene TRBV9, with 9 bases lining up with TRBD1. Trimming removed 4 bases from V and 4 bases from J; junction bases left unmatched: 6. Per germline, CDR1 SGDLS and CDR2 YYNGEE. The CDR3 is made up of 14 amino acids. The CDR3 DNA is TGTGCCAGCAGCCCGCGGGACAGGGCATACGAGCAGTACTTC. Protein: CASSPRDRAYEQYF.

The chain uses TRBV2 and TRBJ1-6; 7 nucleotides line up with TRBD1. CDR3 size: 16 residues. Per germline, CDR1 SNHLY and CDR2 FYNNEI. J was trimmed by 6 bases and V by 7 bases; bases with no gene match: 12. CDR3 amino acids: CASTRGVGFGNSPLHF. The CDR3 bases are TGTGCCAGCACCAGGGGGGTAGGGTTTGGTAATTCACCCCTCCACTTT.

The chain links TRBV5-4 to TRBJ2-5; no clear D gene. CDR3 length: 12 amino acids. The V end was cut by 1 base, the J end by 5 bases, with 6 bases between. Germline loops: CDR1 SGHNT, CDR2 YYREEE (reference sequence). CDR3 sequence: CASSLMEETQYF. CDR3 in DNA: TGTGCCAGCAGCTTGATGGAGGAGACCCAGTACTTC.